The 26 T cell receptor beta chains below were found in one sample sequenced in a study of T-cell reconstitution after alpha-beta-depleted transplantation in children. As it was prepared, the TCRbeta library received unique molecular identifiers. TCRdb re-called the PCR reads through MiXCR, storing one row per CDR3 protein. Of hundreds of thousands of distinct CDR3 sequences listed, 13% are singletons. The sequences come from PBMCs, collected before TCRalphabeta/CD19-depleted stem cell transplant. These TCRs come from a girl aged 2 to 10 with congenital amegakaryocytic thrombocytopenia, due to receive a stem cell transplant.

This clonotype was recorded at least ten times. The chain joins TRBV5-1 to TRBJ2-2; no reliable D call. The CDR3 is made up of 15 amino acids. V shed 4 bases and J shed 2 bases, with 12 bases lying between them. Germline lookup yields CDR1 SGHRS and CDR2 YFSETQ. CDR3 DNA sequence: TGCGCCAGCAGCCCAGGCCACACCAACACCGGGGAGCTGTTTTTT. It encodes CASSPGHTNTGELFF. The complete variable domain, with remaining parts taken from reference TRBV5-1 and TRBJ2-2, reads KAGVTQTPRYLIKTRGQQVTLSCSPISGHRSVSWYQQTPGQGLQFLFEYFSETQRNKGNFPGRFSGRQFSNSRSEMNVSTLELGDSALYLCASSPGHTNTGELFFGEGSRLTVL.

This clonotype has at least ten counts. V and J are TRBV20-1 and TRBJ2-7; 10 nucleotides agree with TRBD2. This CDR3 comprises 16 residues. The germline CDR1 and CDR2 sequences are DFQATT and SNEGSKA (reference sequence). Unmatched junction bases numbered 14, after V lost 6 bases and J lost 3 bases. The CDR3 DNA sequence: TGCAGTGCCACGACCGGGACTAGCGCCTCTAGCTACGAGCAGTACTTC. Protein: CSATTGTSASSYEQYF.

This clonotype was found many times. The DNA of the CDR3 is TGTGCCAGCAGCTCTGGCCTAGTTCCGCAGTATTTT. Protein sequence: CASSSGLVPQYF. V and J are TRBV5-5 and TRBJ2-3, with D uncertain. Trimming took off 3 bases at V and 10 bases at J, with 12 bases between the two ends. The CDR3 is 12 residues long. Germline CDR1 is SGHKS and CDR2 is YYEKEE (reference sequence). Full variable domain (remainder filled in from reference TRBV5-5 and TRBJ2-3): DAGVTQSPTHLIKTRGQQVTLRCSPISGHKSVSWYQQVLGQGPQFIFQYYEKEERGRGNFPDRFSARQFPNYSSELNVNALLLGDSALYLCASSSGLVPQYFGPGTRLTVL.

Written as DNA, the CDR3 is TGTGCCAGCAGCTTAGAAGAATTCTCTGGAAACACCATATATTTT. Translation: CASSLEEFSGNTIYF. The chain combines TRBV7-9 with TRBJ1-3; D is unresolved. V was cut by 1 base and J by 0 bases, with 7 bases left in between. The CDR3 spans 15 residues. The germline gives CDR1 SEHNR, CDR2 FQNEAQ (reference sequence).

This clonotype was detected ten times or more. The V and J genes are TRBV7-2 and TRBJ1-4; a possible D gene is TRBD1 (5 bases). The CDR3 spans 14 residues. CDR1 SGHTA and CDR2 FQGNSA come from the germline V gene. The V and J ends lost 1 base and 7 bases respectively, with 10 bases between them. The CDR3 here is CASSLDQGSEKLFF. CDR3 coding DNA: TGTGCCAGCAGCTTAGACCAGGGTAGTGAAAAACTGTTTTTT.

This clonotype was detected only a few times. This chain uses TRBV29-1 with TRBJ1-1, with unresolved D. CDR1 is SQVTM, CDR2 ANQGSEA, per germline. The CDR3 has 12 amino acids. V lost 3 bases, J lost 1 base, and 6 bases lay in between. CDR3: CSVEIGNTEAFF. The CDR3 DNA follows: TGCAGCGTTGAGATAGGGAACACTGAAGCTTTCTTT.

This chain connects TRBV29-1 to TRBJ2-7, with a possible D match to TRBD2 (5 bases). Germline V gene sequence: CDR1 SQVTM, CDR2 ANQGSEA. The CDR3 spans 13 residues. Trimming stripped 8 bases from V and 2 bases from J, with 16 bases between. The CDR3 sequence: CSLGSIWTYEQYF. DNA of the CDR3: TGCAGCCTAGGGAGTATCTGGACCTACGAGCAGTACTTC.

The CDR3 loop is CASSLDRGTKFF. The CDR3 DNA reads as TGTGCCAGCAGCTTAGACCGCGGGACTAAGTTCTTC. This rearrangement joins TRBV7-7 to TRBJ2-1; 7 bases map to TRBD2. The germline V gene has CDR1 SSHAT and CDR2 FNYEAQ (reference sequence). J lost 14 bases, V lost 1 base, and 5 bases had no gene match. The CDR3 is made up of 12 amino acids.

In the case of this clonotype: With a much larger clone just one base away, this may be a read error. V usage is TRBV20-1 and J usage is TRBJ2-1; 9 bases match TRBD2. In germline, CDR1 is DFQATT, CDR2 SNEGSKA (reference sequence). CDR3 length equals 16 residues. CDR3 in DNA: TGCTGTGCTAGTAGGGTTCTAGCGGGGTTATACAATGAGCAGTTCTTC. It translates to CCASRVLAGLYNEQFF.

This chain uses TRBV12-3 or TRBV12-4 with TRBJ2-2; no definite D call. The V gene lost 7 bases and the J gene lost 1 base, with 10 bases spanning the gap. The CDR3 spans 14 residues. Here the CDR3 DNA reads TGTGCCAGCACTGTATTAAGGAACACCGGGGAGCTGTTTTTT. It codes for CASTVLRNTGELFF.

This clonotype was seen ten or more times. CDR3 in DNA: TGCGCCAGCAGCGGTTGGGGGATAGGTGGCCCAGATACGCAGTATTTT. Its protein is CASSGWGIGGPDTQYF. The rearrangement joins TRBV5-1 to TRBJ2-3, with D perhaps given as TRBD1 or TRBD2 (5 bases each). Per germline, CDR1 SGHRS and CDR2 YFSETQ. V lost 4 bases, J lost 4 bases, and 19 bases lay in between. The CDR3 loop spans 16 amino acids.

The sample holds a few counts of this clonotype. J is TRBJ2-5 and V is TRBV7-3; the D gene is possibly TRBD2 (6 bases). This CDR3 comprises 13 residues. The germline CDR1 and CDR2 sequences are SGHTA and FQGTGA. The ends were cut back, 5 bases at V and 6 bases at J, with 13 bases in the middle. The CDR3 coding sequence is TGTGCCAGCAGCCAGGACTACGATAAGACCCAGTACTTC. It specifies CASSQDYDKTQYF.

This clonotype was observed a few times. J is TRBJ2-7 and V is TRBV5-5; possibly TRBD1 for D (6 bases). There are 15 residues in the CDR3. CDR1 and CDR2 (germline): SGHKS, YYEKEE (reference sequence). V was pared by 0 bases and J by 4 bases, with 14 bases between. The CDR3 sequence is CASSLEQGTYYEQYF. As DNA, the CDR3 is TGTGCCAGCAGCTTGGAACAGGGAACGTATTACGAGCAGTACTTC.

This clonotype was seen only a few times. The V and J genes are TRBV28 and TRBJ1-5; D remains ambiguous. V was pared by 7 bases and J by 5 bases, with 12 bases between. CDR3 length equals 13 residues. Germline values: CDR1 MDHEN, CDR2 SYDVKM. CDR3: CASILNVDQPQHF. Written as DNA, the CDR3 is TGTGCCAGCATCCTAAACGTGGATCAGCCCCAGCATTTT.

This clonotype has ten or more counts. The CDR3, as DNA: TGCGCCAGCAGCGTAGACTGGAATGAGCAGTTCTTC. Translating it yields CASSVDWNEQFF. This sequence joins TRBV5-1 and TRBJ2-1; D remains unclear. The V gene's germline CDR1 is SGHRS and CDR2 YFSETQ. Trimming left V 4 bases short and J 7 bases short, with 9 bases between. The CDR3 sequence is 12 residues long.

The V gene is TRBV11-3, the J gene TRBJ2-1, with 8 nucleotides matching TRBD2. V shed 1 base and J 3 bases; nucleotides not matched to a gene: 8. Germline V CDR1 and CDR2: SGHNT, YENEEA. CDR3 length: 17 residues. As DNA, the CDR3 is TGTGCCAGCAGCTTAGGACTCAGCGGGAGAGACTACAATGAGCAGTTCTTC. Translated: CASSLGLSGRDYNEQFF.

Ten or more counts support this clonotype. This chain joins TRBV20-1 and TRBJ2-7, with a tentative D call TRBD2 (6 bases). V was cut by 4 bases and J by 4 bases, with 23 bases left in between. Germline V gene data show CDR1 as DFQATT and CDR2 as SNEGSKA (reference sequence). The CDR3 runs 16 residues. DNA of the CDR3: TGCAGTGCTACCCCCAGGAGGGTACACGTGGGATACGAGCAGTACTTC. Protein: CSATPRRVHVGYEQYF.

This clonotype was seen a single time. Being one base from a much bigger clone, this may be a read error. The chain employs TRBV29-1 and TRBJ2-1, with a possible D match to TRBD2 (5 bases). Germline CDR1 is SQVTM and CDR2 is ANQGSEA. The CDR3 runs to 14 residues. The DNA of the CDR3 is TGCAGCGTATACCCGGAGGAGTCCTCCAATGAGCAGTTCTTC. As protein: CSVYPEESSNEQFF.

This clonotype has a count of ten or more. V and J are TRBV20-1 and TRBJ2-3; D is possibly TRBD1 or TRBD2 (6 bases each). Trimming removed 0 bases from V and 2 bases from J, with 15 bases in between. The germline V gene encodes CDR1 DFQATT and CDR2 SNEGSKA (reference sequence). The CDR3 has 16 amino acids. The CDR3 DNA reads TGCAGTGCTAGAGAGGTTCGGAGGGGGACCACAGATACGCAGTATTTT. The encoded protein is CSAREVRRGTTDTQYF.

This clonotype was seen only a few times. CDR3 coding DNA: TGTGCCAGCGGGACATTTAACACCGGGGAGCTGTTTTTT. Translating it yields CASGTFNTGELFF. The V call is TRBV6-1, the J call TRBJ2-2, with D maybe TRBD1 (6 bases). Looked up from germline, CDR1 is MNHNS and CDR2 is SASEGT. Trimming cost V 8 bases and J 2 bases, with 9 bases left between them. CDR3 length equals 13 residues.

This clonotype was picked up a small number of times. V is TRBV20-1 and J is TRBJ2-3; 7 nucleotides align to TRBD1. The CDR3 is 16 residues long. Germline-derived CDR1 and CDR2 are DFQATT and SNEGSKA (reference sequence). Unmatched junction bases numbered 10, after V lost 1 base and J lost 3 bases. CDR3 in amino acids: CSARGAAGGDTDTQYF. As DNA, the CDR3 is TGCAGTGCTAGAGGCGCGGCAGGGGGAGATACAGATACGCAGTATTTT.

This clonotype has more than one count but fewer than ten. The gene calls are TRBV5-1 and TRBJ2-3; no clear D gene. Trimming pared 4 bases from V and 2 bases from J, leaving 14 bases between. The CDR3 totals 15 residues. Germline CDR1 is SGHRS and CDR2 is YFSETQ. CDR3 nucleotide sequence: TGCGCCAGCAGCCAAACCCAAAGGAACACAGATACGCAGTATTTT. Translating gives CASSQTQRNTDTQYF.

The gene calls are TRBV11-2 and TRBJ2-7; the D is unclear. The CDR3 is 13 amino acids. From germline, CDR1 is SGHAT and CDR2 FQNNGV. Trimming cost V 4 bases and J 4 bases, with 11 bases left between them. Here the CDR3 reads CASSSVQVYEQYF. The CDR3 DNA is TGTGCCAGCAGCTCGGTCCAGGTTTACGAGCAGTACTTC.

As to this clonotype: A much larger clone sits a single nucleotide away, making a read error possible. The J gene is TRBJ1-1, the V gene TRBV5-5; weak D call: TRBD1 (5 bases). With 0 bases removed from V and 6 bases from J, the gap between germline ends came to 15 bases. The CDR3 has 15 residues. CDR1 is SGHKS, CDR2 YYEKEE, per germline (reference sequence). The CDR3: CASSLDPTVGAEAFF. The CDR3 DNA sequence: TGTGCCAGCAGCTTGGATCCCACCGTGGGGGCTGAAGCTTTCTTT.

This clonotype showed up many times. The chain couples TRBV20-1 to TRBJ2-5, with D perhaps matching TRBD2 (5 bases). The CDR3 loop spans 13 amino acids. The germline CDR1 and CDR2 sequences are DFQATT and SNEGSKA (reference sequence). The V and J ends lost 5 bases and 7 bases respectively, with 17 bases between them. The CDR3 reads CSASANREGTQYF. The DNA for the CDR3 is TGCAGTGCTTCAGCTAATCGCGAGGGGACCCAGTACTTC.

V is TRBV7-9 and J is TRBJ2-3; no firm D call. The CDR3 has 13 amino acids. Germline CDR1 reads SEHNR; CDR2 reads FQNEAQ (reference sequence). Trimming left V 3 bases short and J 6 bases short, with 10 bases between. The CDR3 protein is CASSFGIVDTQYF. CDR3 in DNA: TGTGCCAGCAGCTTCGGAATCGTGGATACGCAGTATTTT.